These T cell receptor beta chains were read from a single sample in a study of Graves' ophthalmopathy and Graves' hyperthyroidism. Via MiXCR, TCRdb re-called the multiplex PCR reads, giving one row per CDR3 protein. This table holds about 400,000 distinct CDR3 sequences, under 25% found once. The sample consisted of peripheral blood. These receptors came from a woman aged 18-35 years with stable Graves' hyperthyroidism. The CDR3 runs from the conserved cysteine through the conserved F or W. Fields, in order: J gene, V gene, clone size, D gene, CDR3 DNA, CDR3 protein. The D gene is left open where the match is weak. The listing skips clone size in some rows; elsewhere it reads once, few, many or a size class.

J: TRBJ2-7; V: TRBV29-1; size: few; D: TRBD2; DNA: TGCAGCGTTGAACTCGGTACTAGCGGGAGGGCCTCAGCCTACGAGCAGTACTTC; CDR3: CSVELGTSGRASAYEQYF
J: TRBJ2-2; V: TRBV6-1; size: NA; D: TRBD2; DNA: TGTGCCGCAACGGGACTAGCGGGAGACACCGGGGAGCTGTTTTTT; CDR3: CAATGLAGDTGELFF
J: TRBJ1-2; V: TRBV3-1; size: many; D: TRBD1; DNA: TGTGCCAGCAGCCAAGGGCAGGGGGCAGGAGGCTACACCTTC; CDR3: CASSQGQGAGGYTF
J: TRBJ2-7; V: TRBV5-1; size: NA; D: TRBD1; DNA: TGCGCCAACAACAGGGGTTGGGACAGGTGGCACGAGCAGTACTTC; CDR3: CANNRGWDRWHEQYF
J: TRBJ1-5; V: TRBV5-1; size: many; D: NA; DNA: TGCGCCAGCAGCCTCGGGACACGTAATCAGCCCCAGCATTTT; CDR3: CASSLGTRNQPQHF
J: TRBJ2-2; V: TRBV30; size: many; D: TRBD2; DNA: TGTGCCTGGAGTCGTGGACTAGCGGGAAACACCGGGGAGCTGTTTTTT; CDR3: CAWSRGLAGNTGELFF
J: TRBJ2-7; V: TRBV12-3/TRBV12-4; size: many; D: NA; DNA: TGTGCCAGCAGCCTACTATGGGGGGTCCACGAGCAGTACTTC; CDR3: CASSLLWGVHEQYF
J: TRBJ2-5; V: TRBV28; size: NA; D: TRBD1; DNA: TGTGCCAGCAGTTTCCTCCGGGACAGAGAGACCCAGTACTTC; CDR3: CASSFLRDRETQYF
J: TRBJ1-6; V: TRBV7-2; size: many; D: NA; DNA: TGTGCCAGCAGCTTATTCGGGCAGAATAATTCACCCCTCCACTTT; CDR3: CASSLFGQNNSPLHF
J: TRBJ2-5; V: TRBV6-1; size: many; D: NA; DNA: TGTGCCAGCAGTGAACTTGGGGGGACCCAGTACTTC; CDR3: CASSELGGTQYF
J: TRBJ2-7; V: TRBV20-1; size: few; D: NA; DNA: TGCAGTGCTATTAGACCCAACTCCTACGAGCAGTACTTC; CDR3: CSAIRPNSYEQYF
J: TRBJ2-2; V: TRBV5-1; size: NA; D: NA; DNA: TGCGCCAGCAGCTTGGCCTCTGGGGGCGGTACCGGGGAGCTGTTTTTT; CDR3: CASSLASGGGTGELFF
J: TRBJ2-5; V: TRBV5-1; size: many; D: TRBD2; DNA: TGCGCCAGCAGAGGAAGGCGACTAGCGGGAGAGGGGGAGACCCAGTACTTC; CDR3: CASRGRRLAGEGETQYF
J: TRBJ1-1; V: TRBV6-5; size: many; D: NA; DNA: TGTGCCAGCCTCACATACACTGAAGCTTTCTTT; CDR3: CASLTYTEAFF
J: TRBJ1-2; V: TRBV6-1; size: NA; D: TRBD1; DNA: TGTGCCAGCCGGGACAGGATTTCCTATGGCTACACCTTC; CDR3: CASRDRISYGYTF
J: TRBJ1-1; V: TRBV6-1; size: many; D: NA; DNA: TGTGCCAGCAGCAGGAGGAACACTGAAGCTTTCTTT; CDR3: CASSRRNTEAFF
J: TRBJ1-1; V: TRBV20-1; size: many; D: NA; DNA: TGCAGTGCTAGAGAGGGGTGGAAGGAAGCTTTCTTT; CDR3: CSAREGWKEAFF
J: TRBJ2-7; V: TRBV6-1; size: many; D: TRBD1; DNA: TGTGCCAGCAGTCGCTCACCGGGACAGCCCTACGAGCAGTACTTC; CDR3: CASSRSPGQPYEQYF
J: TRBJ2-5; V: TRBV2; size: many; D: NA; DNA: TGTGCCAGCAGCCTCCAGGGCGGGGAAGAGACCCAGTACTTC; CDR3: CASSLQGGEETQYF
J: TRBJ2-5; V: TRBV27; size: many; D: NA; DNA: TGTGCCAGCAGTTTGCAGGCCGGGACAAAACAAGAGACCCAGTACTTC; CDR3: CASSLQAGTKQETQYF
J: TRBJ2-5; V: TRBV7-2; size: many; D: NA; DNA: TGTGCCAGCAGCCTGACGGACGGGAGCGGAGAGACCCAGTACTTC; CDR3: CASSLTDGSGETQYF
J: TRBJ2-7; V: TRBV14; size: many; D: NA; DNA: TGTGCCAGCAGCCAAGAGTACAGTTGGGTCTCCTACGAGCAGTACTTC; CDR3: CASSQEYSWVSYEQYF
J: TRBJ1-2; V: TRBV15; size: many; D: NA; DNA: TGTGCCACCAGCAGAGATCTAGAGGCGGTCTATGGCTACACCTTC; CDR3: CATSRDLEAVYGYTF
J: TRBJ2-5; V: TRBV20-1; size: many; D: TRBD2; DNA: TGCAGTGCTAGAGGCCCCCCTAGCGGGGTGGAATTGGAGACCCAGTACTTC; CDR3: CSARGPPSGVELETQYF
J: TRBJ1-1; V: TRBV10-3; size: many; D: NA; DNA: TGTGCCATCGCAAGTGGTGGCACTGAAGCTTTCTTT; CDR3: CAIASGGTEAFF
J: TRBJ2-5; V: TRBV12-3/TRBV12-4; size: many; D: TRBD2; DNA: TGTGCCAGCACCCAGAGGGTTGGGACTAGCGGGAGGGAGACCCAGTACTTC; CDR3: CASTQRVGTSGRETQYF
J: TRBJ1-1; V: TRBV6-1; size: many; D: NA; DNA: TGTGCCAGCAGTGATTCTACGGGGGGATACGAAGCTTTCTTT; CDR3: CASSDSTGGYEAFF
J: TRBJ1-2; V: TRBV12-3/TRBV12-4; size: NA; D: TRBD1; DNA: TGTGCCAGCAGTTCCGGGACAGGGGGTACTAACTATGGCTACACCTTC; CDR3: CASSSGTGGTNYGYTF
J: TRBJ2-2; V: TRBV4-3; size: many; D: NA; DNA: TGCGCCAGCAGCCAAGTGATATACACCGGGGAGCTGTTTTTT; CDR3: CASSQVIYTGELFF
J: TRBJ2-7; V: TRBV20-1; size: NA; D: TRBD1; DNA: TGCAGTGTTATACAGGGGGCCTCCTACGAGCAGTACTTC; CDR3: CSVIQGASYEQYF
J: TRBJ1-5; V: TRBV12-3/TRBV12-4; size: many; D: TRBD1; DNA: TGTGCCAGCAGTTTAACGGGTTTTGGGACAGGGGGCATTCAGCCCCAGCATTTT; CDR3: CASSLTGFGTGGIQPQHF
J: TRBJ2-5; V: TRBV7-2; size: many; D: NA; DNA: TGTGCCAGCACCAAGATCGGCGGGGAGACCCAGTACTTC; CDR3: CASTKIGGETQYF
J: TRBJ2-5; V: TRBV12-3/TRBV12-4; size: NA; D: TRBD1; DNA: TGTGCCAGCAGCAAGGACAGGGGAAAGGAGACCCAGTACTTC; CDR3: CASSKDRGKETQYF
J: TRBJ1-2; V: TRBV7-9; size: many; D: NA; DNA: TGTGCCAGCAGCACACGGCGGGACGGAAGATATGGCTACACCTTC; CDR3: CASSTRRDGRYGYTF
J: TRBJ1-6; V: TRBV20-1; size: many; D: NA; DNA: TGCAGTGGAGGGAGCTCCTATAATTCACCCCTCCACTTT; CDR3: CSGGSSYNSPLHF
J: TRBJ2-7; V: TRBV12-3/TRBV12-4; size: few; D: TRBD2; DNA: TGTGCCAGCAGTTTTTCACTTACTAGCGGGAGCTACGAGCAGTACTTC; CDR3: CASSFSLTSGSYEQYF
J: TRBJ1-5; V: TRBV5-1; size: few; D: TRBD1; DNA: TGCGCCAGCAGCCCCAGGGGGGAGCAGCCCCAGCATTTT; CDR3: CASSPRGEQPQHF
J: TRBJ2-7; V: TRBV5-6; size: NA; D: NA; DNA: TGTGCCAGCAGGCGGTCTCTCAGCGAGCAGTACTTC; CDR3: CASRRSLSEQYF
J: TRBJ1-1; V: TRBV7-8; size: many; D: TRBD1; DNA: TGTGCCAGCAATAGACAGGGTGATGGCACTGAAGCTTTCTTT; CDR3: CASNRQGDGTEAFF
J: TRBJ2-7; V: TRBV5-1; size: few; D: NA; DNA: TGCGCCAGCAGCTTATCGATCGGGCTGAGCTCCTACGAGCAGTACTTC; CDR3: CASSLSIGLSSYEQYF
J: TRBJ1-2; V: TRBV11-1; size: NA; D: NA; DNA: TGTGCCAGCAGCTTACTTGGTAGAAGGGAAGGATATGGCTACACCTTC; CDR3: CASSLLGRREGYGYTF
J: TRBJ2-2; V: TRBV7-8; size: many; D: NA; DNA: TGTGCCAGCAGCCCTCAGGGTAGCACCGGGGAGCTGTTTTTT; CDR3: CASSPQGSTGELFF
J: TRBJ1-5; V: TRBV20-1; size: many; D: TRBD1; DNA: TGCAGTGCTAGGGGACAGGGAGGTGGCTTGGATCAGCCCCAGCATTTT; CDR3: CSARGQGGGLDQPQHF
J: TRBJ2-7; V: TRBV19; size: many; D: NA; DNA: TGTGCCAATACTTACGAGCAGTACTTC; CDR3: CANTYEQYF
J: TRBJ2-2; V: TRBV6-5; size: many; D: TRBD2; DNA: TGTGCCAGCAGTTACGAACTAGCGGGAAGCACCGGGGAGCTGTTTTTT; CDR3: CASSYELAGSTGELFF
J: TRBJ2-2; V: TRBV28; size: few; D: NA; DNA: TGTGCCAGCAGTTCCCCCTGGCCGGGACAGAACACCGGGGAGCTGTTTTTT; CDR3: CASSSPWPGQNTGELFF
J: TRBJ2-4; V: TRBV28; size: many; D: TRBD1; DNA: TGTGCCAGCAGTTTAAGGGGGCCCAAAAACATTCAGTACTTC; CDR3: CASSLRGPKNIQYF
J: TRBJ1-5; V: TRBV30; size: NA; D: NA; DNA: TGTGCCTGGAGGGAAAACGGACTTCCCAATCAGCCCCAGCATTTT; CDR3: CAWRENGLPNQPQHF
J: TRBJ2-7; V: TRBV12-3/TRBV12-4; size: many; D: TRBD2; DNA: TGTGCCAGCAGTTGGAGGTCCGCGGGGGGGGCCTACGAGCAGTACTTC; CDR3: CASSWRSAGGAYEQYF
J: TRBJ1-1; V: TRBV7-9; size: many; D: NA; DNA: TGTGCCAGCAGCCCAGGGTCAGCCACTGAAGCTTTCTTT; CDR3: CASSPGSATEAFF
J: TRBJ2-2; V: TRBV6-1; size: few; D: TRBD1; DNA: TGTGCCAGCTTAACAGGGGGAAGCACCGGGGAGCTGTTTTTT; CDR3: CASLTGGSTGELFF
J: TRBJ1-2; V: TRBV28; size: many; D: TRBD1; DNA: TGTGCCAGCAGTTTAGACCGACAGGGGCTCTATGGCTACACCTTC; CDR3: CASSLDRQGLYGYTF
J: TRBJ2-3; V: TRBV5-5; size: many; D: TRBD2; DNA: TGTGCCAGCAGCTTGTCGCTTCTAGCGGGACAAGATACGCAGTATTTT; CDR3: CASSLSLLAGQDTQYF
J: TRBJ2-2; V: TRBV5-1; size: many; D: NA; DNA: TGCGCCAGCAGCTCACATGCCACCGGGGAGCTGTTTTTT; CDR3: CASSSHATGELFF
J: TRBJ2-5; V: TRBV20-1; size: many; D: NA; DNA: TGCAGTGCTAGCAGTCCACAAGAGACCCAGTACTTC; CDR3: CSASSPQETQYF
J: TRBJ2-7; V: TRBV10-3; size: many; D: TRBD2; DNA: TGTGCCATCAGCAGTAGCGGGCCGGGCTACGAGCAGTACTTC; CDR3: CAISSSGPGYEQYF
J: TRBJ1-2; V: TRBV6-5; size: many; D: NA; DNA: TGTGCCAGCAGTTACGATGTGGACGTGCGTGTCTATGGCTACACCTTC; CDR3: CASSYDVDVRVYGYTF